This passage covers 20 T cell receptor beta chains from one sample sequenced in a study of blood T cell repertoires in COVID-19. Profiling relied on immunoSEQ multiplex PCR, and the TCRdb table lists in-frame clones only, not all of them. The repertoire holds about 300,000 clones, with under 90% as singletons. The sample was PBMCs or T cells enriched from blood (not recorded which). The receptors here all came from a young man who had recovered from COVID-19.

V usage is TRBV6-5 and J usage is TRBJ2-1, with 7 bases lining up with TRBD2. Trimming at V came to 6 bases and at J to 6 bases, leaving 11 bases not matched to a gene. The germline V gene encodes CDR1 MNHEY and CDR2 SVGAGI. The CDR3 is made up of 15 amino acids. CDR3 residues: CASSQNPGGGNEQFF. The DNA of the CDR3 is TGTGCCAGCAGCCAAAACCCTGGGGGGGGCAATGAGCAGTTCTTC.

V is TRBV5-1 and J is TRBJ2-3; perhaps TRBD1 as D (6 bases). Trimming left V 0 bases short and J 3 bases short, with 11 bases between. Germline CDR1 is SGHRS and CDR2 is YFSETQ. The CDR3 extends over 15 amino acids. The CDR3 reads CASSLVRGVTDTQYF. CDR3 sequence (DNA): TGCGCCAGCAGCTTGGTCAGGGGAGTAACAGATACGCAGTATTTT.

The chain joins TRBV6-5 to TRBJ1-4; possibly TRBD1 for D (5 bases). CDR1 MNHEY and CDR2 SVGAGI come from the germline V gene. Trimming took off 8 bases at V and 4 bases at J, with 8 bases between the two ends. CDR3 length equals 12 residues. CDR3 loop: CASGGINEKLFF. The DNA for the CDR3 is TGTGCCAGCGGGGGGATTAATGAAAAACTGTTTTTT.

This chain connects TRBV24-1 to TRBJ2-5; 12 nucleotides align to TRBD2. The CDR3 covers 16 residues. Germline CDR1 and CDR2: KGHDR and SFDVKD. J was trimmed by 5 bases and V by 5 bases; bases with no gene match: 8. CDR3 nucleotides: TGTGCCACCAGTGTCAGACTAGCGGGAGAGGTGGAGACCCAGTACTTC. It is translated as CATSVRLAGEVETQYF.

V and J are TRBV2 and TRBJ2-4; D is perhaps TRBD1 (5 bases). V was pared by 2 bases and J by 4 bases, with 9 bases between. The CDR3 has 14 residues. Germline lookup yields CDR1 SNHLY and CDR2 FYNNEI. In DNA form, the CDR3 reads TGTGCCAGCAGTGAAAGCAGGGAAAAAAACATTCAGTACTTC. Its protein product is CASSESREKNIQYF.

This clone was seen only a few times. V gene TRBV6-5 combines with J gene TRBJ1-3, with TRBD1 matching 9 bases. Germline CDR1 is MNHEY and CDR2 is SVGAGI. The CDR3 runs to 15 residues. The V segment lost 10 bases and the J segment 2 bases; nucleotides outside the gene matches: 9. CDR3 DNA sequence: TGTGCCACATGGGACAGGGCGGGCCCTGGAAACACCATATATTTT. Translation: CATWDRAGPGNTIYF.

This CDR3 is CASSLLGQGEQPQHF. CDR3 bases: TGTGCCAGCAGCCTATTAGGACAGGGCGAACAGCCCCAGCATTTT. This rearrangement joins TRBV5-6 to TRBJ1-5; 8 bases are shared with TRBD1. This CDR3 is 15 amino acids long. Germline V gene data show CDR1 as SGHDT and CDR2 as YYEEEE. After removal of 4 bases from V and 7 bases from J, the junction contained 10 bases not matched to a gene.

CDR3 protein: CASRWTPSSYNEQFF. The CDR3 nucleotides read TGTGCCAGCAGGTGGACTCCAAGCTCCTACAATGAGCAGTTCTTC. V usage is TRBV27 and J usage is TRBJ2-1; D possibly corresponds to TRBD2 (5 bases). CDR3 length: 15 residues. Trimming removed 6 bases at V and 0 bases at J, with 12 bases between. Per germline, CDR1 MNHEY and CDR2 SMNVEV (reference sequence).

This chain links TRBV4-1 with TRBJ1-4, with D unclear. Germline CDR1 and CDR2: MGHRA and YSYEKL. V was clipped by 4 bases and J by 3 bases, with 15 bases between them. The CDR3 runs 16 residues. The CDR3 loop reads CASSPRAGSPNEKLFF. CDR3 bases: TGCGCCAGCAGCCCTCGGGCGGGATCCCCTAATGAAAAACTGTTTTTT.

This clone occurred a few times. V is TRBV5-1 and J is TRBJ1-1; 7 bases are shared with TRBD1. Germline V gene sequence: CDR1 SGHRS, CDR2 YFSETQ. Trimming at V came to 3 bases and at J to 2 bases, leaving 4 bases not matched to a gene. The CDR3 has 14 amino acids. The CDR3, as DNA: TGCGCCAGCAGCTGGGGACAGTCCAACACTGAAGCTTTCTTT. Its translation is CASSWGQSNTEAFF.

V is TRBV18 and J is TRBJ1-5; the match to TRBD1 covers 8 bases. CDR3 length: 15 residues. Trimming at V came to 4 bases and at J to 9 bases, leaving 11 bases not matched to a gene. Germline V lookup: CDR1 KGHSH, CDR2 LQKENI. The CDR3, as DNA: TGTGCCAGCTCACAGGGACAGGCGCCCAATTGGCCCCAGCATTTT. This translates into CASSQGQAPNWPQHF.

This clone appeared a single time. J is TRBJ1-3 and V is TRBV5-1, with D possibly being TRBD1 (5 bases). Germline CDR1 reads SGHRS; CDR2 reads YFSETQ. Trimming pared 0 bases from V and 0 bases from J, leaving 7 bases between. The CDR3 totals 15 residues. CDR3 region: CASSLEGDSGNTIYF. Written as DNA, the CDR3 is TGCGCCAGCAGCTTGGAAGGGGACTCTGGAAACACCATATATTTT.

The chain has TRBV1 and TRBJ1-2; the table calls TRBD1, which could not be checked here. TRBV1 is listed as a pseudogene. This CDR3 comprises 14 residues. The CDR3 DNA reads as TGCACCAGGAGTGAGATACAGGTAAACTATGGCTACACCTTC. Its protein is CTRSEIQVNYGYTF.

This rearrangement joins TRBV21-1 to TRBJ2-2; the D segment call TRBD2 is taken from the table without a DNA check. TRBV21-1 is noted as a pseudogene. The CDR3 spans 15 residues. CDR3 loop: CASTLTSGSTGELFF. The CDR3 nucleotides are TGTGCCAGCACTTTGACTAGCGGGAGCACCGGGGAGCTGTTTTTT.

The chain has TRBV12-3 or TRBV12-4 and TRBJ1-3, with a possible D match to TRBD1 (5 bases). The CDR3 is made up of 13 amino acids. V lost 5 bases to trimming and J lost 9 bases, with 14 bases between them. The CDR3 loop reads CASSQGTISTIYF. CDR3 nucleotide sequence: TGTGCCAGCAGTCAGGGCACAATTAGCACCATATATTTT.

This clone was counted once. The CDR3 here is CASSLDSGSGYNEQFF. As DNA, the CDR3 is TGTGCCAGCAGTTTAGATTCGGGGTCTGGGTACAATGAGCAGTTCTTC. The gene calls are TRBV28 and TRBJ2-1, with D maybe TRBD2 (5 bases). Trimming pared 2 bases from V and 4 bases from J, leaving 15 bases between. CDR1 is MDHEN and CDR2 is SYDVKM in the germline V gene. The CDR3 totals 16 residues.

Many counts were recorded for this clone. The chain links TRBV5-5 to TRBJ1-1, with D tentatively TRBD1 (5 bases). The V end was cut by 6 bases, the J end by 4 bases, with 22 bases between. The germline CDR1 and CDR2 sequences are SGHKS and YYEKEE (reference sequence). The CDR3 covers 16 residues. CDR3 sequence reads: CASTSTEGVLGTEAFF. The CDR3 DNA follows: TGTGCCAGCACCTCGACCGAAGGGGTCCTAGGCACTGAAGCTTTCTTT.

This chain connects TRBV7-9 to TRBJ1-6; 10 positions match TRBD1. Germline values: CDR1 SEHNR, CDR2 FQNEAQ (reference sequence). The V and J ends lost 4 bases and 9 bases, in that order; junction bases with no gene match: 9. CDR3 size: 16 residues. CDR3 bases: TGTGCCAGCAGCTCGACAGGGGGCGCGCAGGGTTCACCCCTCCACTTT. It specifies CASSSTGGAQGSPLHF.

CDR3: CASNVRGVDYGYTF. The CDR3 DNA follows: TGTGCCAGCAATGTCAGGGGGGTAGACTATGGCTACACCTTC. The chain couples TRBV28 to TRBJ1-2, with 7 bases aligning to TRBD1. This CDR3 has 14 amino acids. Germline CDR1 and CDR2: MDHEN and SYDVKM. The V segment lost 7 bases and the J segment 3 bases; nucleotides outside the gene matches: 8.

The chain links TRBV9 to TRBJ1-2; D is uncertain. Germline CDR1 SGDLS, CDR2 YYNGEE. The CDR3 covers 12 residues. The V end lost 4 bases, the J end lost 4 bases, and 8 bases lay between the germline ends. The CDR3, as DNA: TGTGCCAGCAGCCAACCGGTCTATGGCTACACCTTC. Protein: CASSQPVYGYTF.